These 6 T cell receptor beta chains came from one sample sequenced in a study of blood T cell repertoires in COVID-19 (dated by TCRdb to 2020 to 2022). Library preparation employed the immunoSEQ multiplex PCR assay. Imported from immuneACCESS, the table was reduced by TCRdb to in-frame sequences with V and J called. These copies leave out some clones; in studies compared against another copy, an unresolved V gene accounts for under half, and the cause of the remainder is not known. The sample data list 450,000 to 600,000 clones, and roughly 87% of these were observed just once. The top ten clonotypes cover 0.7% of the sample. Sequenced sample: PBMCs or T cells enriched from blood (not recorded which). The source of these receptors is a young woman who had recovered from COVID-19.

This sequence joins TRBV9 and TRBJ1-1, with D possibly matching TRBD1 (5 bases). V lost 7 bases and J 3 bases, leaving 16 bases between the germline ends. The CDR3 totals 14 residues. The germline CDR1 and CDR2 sequences are SGDLS and YYNGEE. CDR3 region: CASHGGTADTEAFF. The CDR3 DNA follows: TGTGCCAGCCACGGGGGGACTGCGGACACTGAAGCTTTCTTT.

The chain joins TRBV24-1 to TRBJ2-7; 9 nucleotides agree with TRBD2. The germline V gene encodes CDR1 KGHDR and CDR2 SFDVKD. CDR3 size: 16 residues. After removal of 5 bases from V and 4 bases from J, the junction contained 11 bases not matched to a gene. The CDR3 region is CATSAPGAGGRYEQYF. CDR3 bases: TGTGCCACCAGTGCCCCCGGAGCGGGGGGAAGGTACGAGCAGTACTTC.

This clone was found once. The chain recombines TRBV27 with TRBJ2-7, with TRBD1 matching over 10 bases. CDR1 and CDR2 (germline): MNHEY, SMNVEV (reference sequence). The CDR3 covers 15 residues. V shed 6 bases and J 3 bases; nucleotides not matched to a gene: 8. The CDR3 spells CASRPAWTGGYEQYF. The CDR3 DNA is TGTGCCAGCAGGCCAGCCTGGACAGGGGGCTACGAGCAGTACTTC.

The chain has TRBV5-1 and TRBJ1-4, with a tentative D call TRBD1 (5 bases). The CDR3 runs to 14 residues. CDR1 SGHRS and CDR2 YFSETQ come from the germline V gene. V lost 3 bases and J 5 bases, leaving 11 bases between the germline ends. The CDR3: CASSSTEKNEKLFF. As DNA, the CDR3 is TGCGCCAGCAGCTCGACAGAGAAGAATGAAAAACTGTTTTTT.

The chain uses TRBV28 and TRBJ1-5; tentatively, D is TRBD1 (6 bases). The CDR3 runs 15 residues. From germline, CDR1 is MDHEN and CDR2 SYDVKM. The V end lost 6 bases, the J end lost 5 bases, and 17 bases lay between the germline ends. CDR3 nucleotide sequence: TGTGCCAGCAGCCAGGGGCCGGGTCGACATCAGCCCCAGCATTTT. It yields the protein CASSQGPGRHQPQHF.

A single count supports this clone. The rearrangement uses TRBV11-2 and TRBJ2-1; 8 bases match TRBD2. V shed 3 bases and J 4 bases; nucleotides not matched to a gene: 8. The CDR3 totals 16 residues. Per germline, CDR1 SGHAT and CDR2 FQNNGV. Here the CDR3 DNA reads TGTGCCAGCAGCTTCGGGACTAGTTCCCCGTACAATGAGCAGTTCTTC. Its translation: CASSFGTSSPYNEQFF.